Presented here are 15 T cell receptor beta chains from one specimen sequenced in a study of identical twins. TCRdb recomputed calls from the 5' RACE reads with MiXCR, one row per CDR3 protein. The sample lists under 350,000 distinct CDR3 sequences; roughly 9% were seen once. The data also belong to a second study, concerning yellow fever vaccine responses in identical twins.

Sequencing was carried out using CD8+ T cells sorted from blood. These receptors all come from a woman under 30 in good health.

This clonotype has ten or more counts. The chain uses TRBV29-1 and TRBJ2-7; a weak D match, TRBD1 (7 bases). CDR3 size: 14 residues. The V end was cut by 0 bases, the J end by 4 bases, with 13 bases between. Germline CDR1 is SQVTM and CDR2 is ANQGSEA. As DNA, the CDR3 is TGCAGCGTTGAAGAATCAGGGGGAGGATACGAGCAGTACTTC. This gives the protein CSVEESGGGYEQYF.

This chain uses TRBV4-3 with TRBJ2-5; D remains ambiguous. CDR3 length equals 15 residues. V was pared by 0 bases and J by 5 bases, with 13 bases between. The germline V gene encodes CDR1 LGHNA and CDR2 YSLEER. CDR3 sequence (DNA): TGCGCCAGCAGCCAAGATGGGGTACGTGGGGAGACCCAGTACTTC. The encoded protein is CASSQDGVRGETQYF.

This clonotype was counted ten times or more. This chain connects TRBV29-1 to TRBJ2-1, with 16 bases that match TRBD2. Trimming cost V 7 bases and J 5 bases; bases outside gene matches: 11. The CDR3 totals 17 residues. CDR1 and CDR2 (germline): SQVTM, ANQGSEA. The CDR3 DNA sequence: TGCAGCGCTGACGGGACTAGCGGGAGGGCCTCGGACAATGAGCAGTTCTTC. Protein sequence: CSADGTSGRASDNEQFF.

This clonotype appeared many times. J is TRBJ1-3 and V is TRBV6-6; D is unclear. The CDR3 sequence is 13 residues long. CDR1 and CDR2 from the germline V gene are MNHNY and SVGAGI (reference sequence). The germline V and J ends were trimmed by 8 bases and 2 bases, with 10 bases remaining between them. CDR3 protein: CASGDGPGNTIYF. The CDR3 coding sequence is TGTGCCAGCGGAGACGGACCTGGAAACACCATATATTTT.

This clonotype occurred many times. The CDR3 DNA reads as TGCAGCGTTTGGGGACTAGCGGGGGGTTACAATGAGCAGTTCTTC. Residues: CSVWGLAGGYNEQFF. The gene calls are TRBV29-1 and TRBJ2-1, with 15 bases fitting TRBD2. Trimming removed 5 bases from V and 4 bases from J; junction bases left unmatched: 3. The CDR3 has 15 amino acids. Per germline, CDR1 SQVTM and CDR2 ANQGSEA.

The rearrangement links TRBV10-3 to TRBJ1-5, with 8 bases that match TRBD1. This CDR3 is built from 19 residues. CDR1 and CDR2 (germline): ENHRY, SYGVKD. V lost 2 bases and J lost 0; bases outside the gene matches: 12. CDR3 coding DNA: TGTGCCATCAGTGAGGGGGGAGGGACAGGCGACGATAGCAATCAGCCCCAGCATTTT. Translating it yields CAISEGGGTGDDSNQPQHF.

This clonotype was counted at least ten times. The chain has TRBV7-2 and TRBJ2-1; D may be TRBD2 (5 bases). The germline V gene encodes CDR1 SGHTA and CDR2 FQGNSA. The CDR3 is made up of 16 amino acids. V was trimmed by 0 bases and J by 2 bases, leaving 11 bases between them. CDR3 sequence: CASSLATAGTYNEQFF. Here the CDR3 DNA reads TGTGCCAGCAGCTTAGCGACTGCGGGTACCTACAATGAGCAGTTCTTC.

This clonotype was counted only a few times. The V call is TRBV29-1, the J call TRBJ2-1; 8 bases line up with TRBD2. CDR3 size: 16 residues. Germline CDR1 SQVTM, CDR2 ANQGSEA. The ends lost 1 base at V and 4 bases at J; junction bases unmatched: 9. CDR3 coding DNA: TGCAGCGTTGAAGGCGTTACTAGCGGAGCGTACAATGAGCAGTTCTTC. Its protein product is CSVEGVTSGAYNEQFF.

This clonotype occurred many times. V and J are TRBV4-2 and TRBJ1-2; D remains unclear. The CDR3 consists of 15 residues. The germline V gene encodes CDR1 LGHNA and CDR2 YNFKEQ. The germline V and J ends were trimmed by 2 bases and 6 bases, with 16 bases remaining between them. The CDR3 region has the DNA TGTGCCAGCAGCCAACACGGACCTCTAAGCGATGGCTACACCTTC. This sequence encodes CASSQHGPLSDGYTF.

The rearrangement joins TRBV4-2 to TRBJ2-1; 9 nucleotides align to TRBD2. Losses at the gene ends were 4 bases for V and 10 bases for J; bases not matched to a gene: 20. This CDR3 is 18 amino acids long. Germline assignment: CDR1 LGHNA and CDR2 YNFKEQ. CDR3 nucleotides: TGTGCCAGCAGCCCCGAGGGTTGGCGGGAGGGCCTCGGCGGGGAGCAGTTCTTC. Protein sequence: CASSPEGWREGLGGEQFF.

This clonotype was seen ten or more times. J is TRBJ2-2 and V is TRBV11-1, with D perhaps matching TRBD1 (6 bases). Per the germline V gene, CDR1 is SGHAT and CDR2 is FQDESV (reference sequence). Trimming cost V 6 bases and J 1 base, with 24 bases left between them. CDR3 length: 19 residues. CDR3 nucleotide sequence: TGTGCCAGCAGGGGCCGGGACACGGAAACCGTAATGAACACCGGGGAGCTGTTTTTT. It is translated as CASRGRDTETVMNTGELFF.

This clonotype was found many times. The chain carries TRBV10-3 and TRBJ2-1; a weak D match, TRBD1 (5 bases). The CDR3 consists of 14 residues. The germline V gene has CDR1 ENHRY and CDR2 SYGVKD. V was shortened by 4 bases and J by 6 bases, with 13 bases between the two germline ends. CDR3 sequence (DNA): TGTGCCATCAGTGGTAGTGGGGCTATCAATGAGCAGTTCTTC. Translated, it gives CAISGSGAINEQFF.

This clonotype has a count of ten or more. The chain employs TRBV29-1 and TRBJ1-1; possibly TRBD1 for D (5 bases). Germline V gene data show CDR1 as SQVTM and CDR2 as ANQGSEA. The CDR3 is 14 residues long. The germline V and J ends were trimmed by 3 bases and 2 bases, with 13 bases remaining between them. The CDR3 loop reads CSVDLTDFNTEAFF. The CDR3 DNA reads TGCAGCGTTGACCTGACAGATTTTAACACTGAAGCTTTCTTT.

With regard to this clonotype: Since a much larger clone is just one base distant, this may be a read error. V is TRBV28 and J is TRBJ2-2; D is possibly TRBD1 (6 bases). The germline V gene has CDR1 MDHEN and CDR2 SYDVKM. CDR3 length: 14 residues. CDR3 bases: TGTGCCAGCAGTATCACAGGGATCACCGGGAAGCTGTTTTTT. Its protein is CASSITGITGKLFF.

The chain combines TRBV2 with TRBJ1-2; D is uncertain. There are 10 residues in the CDR3. The germline CDR1 and CDR2 sequences are SNHLY and FYNNEI. The V and J ends lost 8 bases and 7 bases respectively, with 8 bases between them. DNA for the CDR3: TGTGCCAGCCGTCCAGCTGGCTACACCTTC. Encoded protein: CASRPAGYTF.